This T cell receptor (beta chain) was documented in a study of cytomegalovirus exposure and HLA in healthy donors. General study results and limits: Sequencing likely generated an artifact that appeared as a cluster of highly shared sequence variants. There were some V segments, including TRBV6-2 and TRBV6-3, excluded as indistinguishable. Several top significant clusters appeared, in a later analysis, to be linked to common viral pathogens. Among TCR sequences, most were rare, though some public TCRs appeared in many donors.

Both 60 Vbeta primers and 13 Jbeta primers went into the PCR. Produced via immunoSEQ multiplex PCR; TCRdb's table is partial and in-frame only. The sample lists under 150,000 clones; roughly 80% were seen once. Note on this clone: Its antigen is still unknown.

CDR1 GTSNPN and CDR2 SVGIG come from the germline V gene (reference sequence). The CDR3 loop spans 13 amino acids. The V gene end was trimmed by 8 bases and the J gene end by 6 bases; junction bases not matched to a gene: 8. This TCR was recovered from a woman in her 40s in good health and CMV-seropositive. The sample consisted of PBMCs. The J gene is TRBJ1-3, the V gene TRBV30, with TRBD1 identical over 9 bases. CDR3 sequence reads: CAGDRESENTIYF. As DNA, the CDR3 is TGTGCCGGGGACAGGGAATCGGAAAACACCATATATTTT.